These 15 T cell receptor beta chains were sequenced from one sample in a study of cytomegalovirus exposure and HLA in healthy donors. A multiplex PCR was run with 60 Vbeta primers and 13 Jbeta primers. Sequencing used immunoSEQ multiplex PCR; TCRdb keeps in-frame clones, though not all of them. The table has 130,000 to 150,000 clones, 60% to 80% seen once. The sequenced sample consisted of PBMCs. These receptors came from a male donor in good health and CMV-seronegative.

This clone was recorded a few times. The rearrangement uses TRBV19 and TRBJ2-3, with D perhaps TRBD2 (6 bases). The V end was cut by 5 bases, the J end by 6 bases, with 21 bases between. There are 16 residues in the CDR3. Germline loops: CDR1 LNHDA, CDR2 SQIVND (reference sequence). The CDR3 DNA reads TGTGCCAGTAGTCCCTTCGGAGGGGTTCCTACGGATACGCAGTATTTT. It codes for CASSPFGGVPTDTQYF.

The chain employs TRBV19 and TRBJ1-5; D possibly corresponds to TRBD1 (5 bases). The CDR3 is made up of 14 amino acids. Germline lookup yields CDR1 LNHDA and CDR2 SQIVND (reference sequence). V was clipped by 5 bases and J by 2 bases, with 10 bases between them. CDR3 sequence: CASSALGGNQPQHF. CDR3 bases: TGTGCCAGTAGTGCCTTAGGGGGCAATCAGCCCCAGCATTTT.

The rearrangement joins TRBV5-4 to TRBJ1-2; 9 bases fit TRBD1. The CDR3 sequence is 14 residues long. Per the germline V gene, CDR1 is SGHNT and CDR2 is YYREEE (reference sequence). Germline trimming cut 3 bases from V and 8 bases from J; bases unmatched to any gene: 8. This chain's CDR3 is CASSSDRGPLGYTF. The CDR3 DNA sequence: TGTGCCAGCAGCTCGGACAGGGGTCCCTTAGGCTACACCTTC.

The gene calls are TRBV18 and TRBJ2-3, with D perhaps matching TRBD2 (5 bases). Trimming took 4 bases from V and 6 from J, leaving 14 bases between them. The germline CDR1 and CDR2 sequences are KGHSH and LQKENI. The CDR3 has 14 amino acids. DNA of the CDR3: TGTGCCAGCTCACTAACCCGGGATTACGATACGCAGTATTTT. Translating gives CASSLTRDYDTQYF.

The V and J genes are TRBV7-8 and TRBJ2-3; 10 bases map to TRBD1. CDR1 SGHVS and CDR2 FQNEAQ come from the germline V gene. The CDR3 covers 19 residues. Losses at the gene ends were 6 bases for V and 1 base for J; bases not matched to a gene: 16. The CDR3 is CASRPTSGTGVLGTDTQYF. The DNA of the CDR3 is TGTGCCAGCAGACCGACTTCGGGGACAGGGGTTTTAGGCACAGATACGCAGTATTTT.

This chain connects TRBV7-3 to TRBJ2-3, with a tentative D call TRBD1 (6 bases). The CDR3 sequence is 15 residues long. Germline V lookup: CDR1 SGHTA, CDR2 FQGTGA. V lost 2 bases and J lost 2, with 11 bases in between. DNA of the CDR3: TGTGCCAGCAGCTTATATGGGGGCTCCACAGATACGCAGTATTTT. Encoded protein: CASSLYGGSTDTQYF. The variable domain in full, with the rest retrieved from reference TRBV7-3 and TRBJ2-3, is GAGVSQTPSNKVTEKGKYVELRCDPISGHTALYWYRQSLGQGPEFLIYFQGTGAADDSGLPNDRFFAVRPEGSVSTLKIQRTERGDSAVYLCASSLYGGSTDTQYFGPGTRLTVL.

This sequence joins TRBV5-4 and TRBJ2-7; no definite D call. Germline loops: CDR1 SGHNT, CDR2 YYREEE (reference sequence). This CDR3 has 15 residues. The ends were cut back, 4 bases at V and 2 bases at J, with 16 bases in the middle. In DNA form, the CDR3 reads TGTGCCAGCAGCCCTACTGGAGTAGACCCCTACGAGCAGTACTTC. Protein product: CASSPTGVDPYEQYF.

The V call is TRBV29-1, the J call TRBJ2-3, with no clear D. CDR1 and CDR2 from the germline V gene are SQVTM and ANQGSEA. V was clipped by 1 base and J by 6 bases, with 11 bases between them. The CDR3 runs 13 residues. The CDR3 reads CSVEGTVGDTQYF. The CDR3 DNA sequence: TGCAGCGTTGAAGGCACAGTTGGGGATACGCAGTATTTT.

The J gene is TRBJ2-2, the V gene TRBV7-2; 11 bases fit TRBD2. Per germline, CDR1 SGHTA and CDR2 FQGNSA. The CDR3 totals 16 residues. J was trimmed by 6 bases and V by 5 bases; bases with no gene match: 8. CDR3 protein: CASSALGLADSGELFF. The CDR3 DNA is TGTGCCAGCAGCGCCTTGGGACTAGCGGATTCCGGGGAGCTGTTTTTT. Looking up the rest from reference TRBV7-2 and TRBJ2-2 gives the full variable domain: GAGVSQSPSNKVTEKGKDVELRCDPISGHTALYWYRQSLGQGLEFLIYFQGNSAPDKSGLPSDRFSAERTGGSVSTLTIQRTQQEDSAVYLCASSALGLADSGELFFGEGSRLTVL.

This clone was seen more than once but under ten times. The chain uses TRBV5-1 and TRBJ2-5; 7 bases match TRBD1. Germline V gene sequence: CDR1 SGHRS, CDR2 YFSETQ. Unmatched junction bases numbered 9, after V lost 2 bases and J lost 5 bases. The CDR3 has 15 residues. The CDR3 nucleotides are TGCGCCAGCAGCTTTGCTCCCGACAGGGTGGAGACCCAGTACTTC. Its translation is CASSFAPDRVETQYF.

This clone came up a few times. The V gene is TRBV10-3, the J gene TRBJ2-6; D uncertain. The CDR3 runs 17 residues. Germline V gene lookup returns CDR1 ENHRY and CDR2 SYGVKD. Trimming pared 5 bases from V and 4 bases from J, leaving 18 bases between. The CDR3 spells CAISHPMTGDGANVLTF. The CDR3 nucleotides are TGTGCCATCAGTCACCCCATGACGGGTGACGGGGCCAACGTCCTGACTTTC.

This sequence joins TRBV7-2 and TRBJ2-5; D may be TRBD1 (6 bases). The CDR3 contains 13 residues. Trimming took 6 bases from V and 1 from J, leaving 9 bases between them. CDR1 and CDR2 (germline): SGHTA, FQGNSA. The chain's CDR3 is CASRWTVQETQYF. The CDR3 DNA reads TGTGCCAGCAGGTGGACAGTCCAAGAGACCCAGTACTTC.

In DNA form, the CDR3 reads TGTGCCAGCAGCTGGGGGCTCCGCAATGAGCAGTTCTTC. Its translation is CASSWGLRNEQFF. The chain employs TRBV5-6 and TRBJ2-1; D is perhaps TRBD1 (6 bases). The CDR3 spans 13 residues. Trimming removed 3 bases at V and 6 bases at J, with 10 bases between. The germline gives CDR1 SGHDT, CDR2 YYEEEE.

The chain uses TRBV11-2 and TRBJ1-5, with D perhaps matching TRBD1 (5 bases). V was shortened by 5 bases and J by 1 base, with 15 bases between the two germline ends. This CDR3 is built from 16 residues. Germline-derived CDR1 and CDR2 are SGHAT and FQNNGV. CDR3 bases: TGTGCCAGCAGCCCCGCCGGGGGGTCCAGCAATCAGCCCCAGCATTTT. It is translated as CASSPAGGSSNQPQHF.

The chain recombines TRBV19 with TRBJ2-7; D uncertain. The CDR3 extends over 14 amino acids. V lost 7 bases, J lost 0 bases, and 13 bases lay in between. Germline V CDR1 and CDR2: LNHDA, SQIVND (reference sequence). Here the CDR3 reads CASKPAGNSYEQYF. CDR3 DNA: TGTGCCAGTAAACCTGCAGGCAACTCCTACGAGCAGTACTTC.